These 26 T cell receptor beta chains were all obtained from the same sample, sequenced in a study of blood T cell repertoires in COVID-19. Clones were read by immunoSEQ multiplex PCR, and TCRdb kept only the in-frame ones, dropping some. The sample carries about 230,000 clones, 70% to 85% recorded once. Specimen: peripheral blood. Receptor source: a man aged 35-49 years who had recovered from COVID-19.

The chain carries TRBV7-2 and TRBJ1-1; 12 nucleotides align to TRBD1. With 1 base clipped from V and 4 bases from J, the junction kept 4 bases outside the gene matches. This CDR3 has 16 residues. The germline V gene encodes CDR1 SGHTA and CDR2 FQGNSA. Here the CDR3 reads CASSLVWDRGPTEAFF. For the CDR3, the DNA is TGTGCCAGCAGCTTAGTATGGGACAGGGGGCCCACTGAAGCTTTCTTT.

V and J are TRBV7-2 and TRBJ2-7, with 8 bases fitting TRBD2. This CDR3 contains 17 residues. The V and J ends lost 5 bases and 4 bases, in that order; junction bases with no gene match: 16. Looked up from germline, CDR1 is SGHTA and CDR2 is FQGNSA. CDR3 in DNA: TGTGCCAGCAGCCCTCGCCAGGGTTCGGGGGGGCGATACGAGCAGTACTTC. This translates into CASSPRQGSGGRYEQYF. Looking up the rest from reference TRBV7-2 and TRBJ2-7 gives the full variable domain: GAGVSQSPSNKVTEKGKDVELRCDPISGHTALYWYRQSLGQGLEFLIYFQGNSAPDKSGLPSDRFSAERTGGSVSTLTIQRTQQEDSAVYLCASSPRQGSGGRYEQYFGPGTRLTVT.

Here the CDR3 reads CASSLVRGLGNEQFF. The DNA of the CDR3 is TGTGCCAGCAGCTTAGTGCGGGGGTTAGGAAATGAGCAGTTCTTC. The chain recombines TRBV11-2 with TRBJ2-1; 7 bases align to TRBD2. CDR3 length: 15 amino acids. J was trimmed by 7 bases and V by 1 base; bases with no gene match: 7. Germline V gene lookup returns CDR1 SGHAT and CDR2 FQNNGV. Full variable domain (missing parts from reference TRBV11-2 and TRBJ2-1): EAGVAQSPRYKIIEKRQSVAFWCNPISGHATLYWYQQILGQGPKLLIQFQNNGVVDDSQLPKDRFSAERLKGVDSTLKIQPAKLEDSAVYLCASSLVRGLGNEQFFGPGTRLTVL.

This clone was picked up one time. The genes are TRBV5-1 and TRBJ1-2; 8 positions match TRBD1. The CDR3 spans 13 residues. CDR1 SGHRS and CDR2 YFSETQ come from the germline V gene. The V gene end was trimmed by 5 bases and the J gene end by 6 bases; junction bases not matched to a gene: 6. The chain's CDR3 is CASRATGENGYTF. The CDR3 nucleotides are TGCGCCAGCAGGGCGACAGGGGAGAATGGCTACACCTTC.

This chain's CDR3 is CASRRDGTLTDTQYF. For the CDR3, the DNA is TGTGCCAGCCGCCGGGACGGGACATTGACAGATACGCAGTATTTT. The J gene is TRBJ2-3, the V gene TRBV6-2 or TRBV6-3, with D perhaps TRBD1 (6 bases). Germline V CDR1 and CDR2: MNHEY, SVGEGT. CDR3 length: 15 amino acids. V was shortened by 8 bases and J by 3 bases, with 18 bases between the two germline ends.

The chain recombines TRBV4-1 with TRBJ2-7; the D gene is possibly TRBD1 (5 bases). V was shortened by 2 bases and J by 3 bases, with 20 bases between the two germline ends. The germline CDR1 and CDR2 sequences are MGHRA and YSYEKL. The CDR3 is 17 amino acids. The CDR3 nucleotides read TGCGCCAGCAGCCAACCCCAAAGGGGTGCTCCCTACTACGAGCAGTACTTC. Amino acid sequence: CASSQPQRGAPYYEQYF.

The J gene is TRBJ2-7, the V gene TRBV6-5; 10 bases match TRBD2. The length of the CDR3 is 15 residues. The V gene's germline CDR1 is MNHEY and CDR2 SVGAGI. After removal of 7 bases from V and 2 bases from J, the junction contained 8 bases not matched to a gene. CDR3 in amino acids: CASTNAGTSAYEQYF. The CDR3, as DNA: TGTGCCAGCACCAACGCTGGGACTAGCGCCTACGAGCAGTACTTC.

The genes are TRBV11-3 and TRBJ1-1; D possibly corresponds to TRBD1 (5 bases). The CDR3 contains 14 residues. Trimming pared 2 bases from V and 2 bases from J, leaving 9 bases between. Germline V gene data show CDR1 as SGHNT and CDR2 as YENEEA. The CDR3 DNA follows: TGTGCCAGCAGCTTAAGGGGCTTTAACACTGAAGCTTTCTTT. Translation gives CASSLRGFNTEAFF.

This chain joins TRBV5-1 and TRBJ2-5, with 10 positions matching TRBD1. The CDR3 is made up of 17 amino acids. Germline V gene lookup returns CDR1 SGHRS and CDR2 YFSETQ. J lost 1 base, V lost 2 bases, and 8 bases had no gene match. The CDR3 protein is CASSLSPTGGGQETQYF. The CDR3, as DNA: TGCGCCAGCAGCTTAAGCCCGACAGGGGGCGGCCAAGAGACCCAGTACTTC.

This chain links TRBV6-5 with TRBJ1-5; possible D gene TRBD1, 5 bases. CDR1 and CDR2 from the germline V gene are MNHEY and SVGAGI. V dropped 8 bases and J dropped 6 bases, with 14 bases sitting between them. There are 13 residues in the CDR3. The CDR3 DNA sequence: TGTGCCAGCCTAGGGGTAATTAGTCAGCCCCAGCATTTT. This codes for CASLGVISQPQHF.

This chain links TRBV6-2 or TRBV6-3 with TRBJ2-1, with 11 bases aligning to TRBD1. Trimming cost V 2 bases and J 0 bases; bases outside gene matches: 9. In germline, CDR1 is MNHEY, CDR2 SVGEGT. The CDR3 length is 19 residues. CDR3 amino acids: CASSYKGQGAWSSYNEQFF. The CDR3 nucleotides read TGTGCCAGCAGTTACAAAGGACAGGGGGCTTGGAGCTCCTACAATGAGCAGTTCTTC.

The V gene is TRBV5-6, the J gene TRBJ2-7, with D possibly TRBD1 on 5 matching bases. Per the germline V gene, CDR1 is SGHDT and CDR2 is YYEEEE. Trimming shortened V by 0 bases and J by 0 bases, and 10 bases separated the two germline ends. CDR3 size: 15 residues. The CDR3 is CASSLAGSASYEQYF. The DNA of the CDR3 is TGTGCCAGCAGCTTGGCAGGGTCGGCCTCCTACGAGCAGTACTTC.

This chain connects TRBV7-6 to TRBJ1-4, with 7 bases fitting TRBD1. Germline V gene sequence: CDR1 SGHVS, CDR2 FNYEAQ. The CDR3 runs to 15 residues. The junction had 6 bases not matched to a gene; V was cut back by 5 bases and J by 3 bases. In DNA, the CDR3 is TGTGCCAGCAGCCAGGGGGTAGGGCCTAATGAAAAACTGTTTTTT. It yields the protein CASSQGVGPNEKLFF.

The J gene is TRBJ2-5, the V gene TRBV10-3; a weak D match, TRBD2 (6 bases). Looked up from germline, CDR1 is ENHRY and CDR2 is SYGVKD. Trimming cost V 8 bases and J 5 bases, with 12 bases left between them. The CDR3 loop spans 12 amino acids. CDR3 residues: CAISRERETQYF. CDR3 DNA: TGTGCCATCTCCCGGGAGAGGGAGACCCAGTACTTC.

V and J are TRBV11-2 and TRBJ2-7; D remains unclear. CDR1 is SGHAT and CDR2 is FQNNGV in the germline V gene. V was clipped by 0 bases and J by 3 bases, with 9 bases between them. The CDR3 sequence is 14 residues long. The CDR3, as DNA: TGTGCCAGCAGCTTAGATCTCGCCAGCTACGAGCAGTACTTC. Translated: CASSLDLASYEQYF.

The gene calls are TRBV18 and TRBJ2-6; D possibly corresponds to TRBD2 (6 bases). This CDR3 is 17 amino acids long. The V gene lost 0 bases and the J gene lost 0 bases, with 9 bases spanning the gap. The germline V gene has CDR1 KGHSH and CDR2 LQKENI. The CDR3 sequence is CASSPPSGGSGANVLTF. The CDR3 nucleotides are TGTGCCAGCTCACCACCTTCCGGGGGCTCTGGGGCCAACGTCCTGACTTTC.

The rearrangement uses TRBV10-2 and TRBJ2-7; 9 bases map to TRBD2. This CDR3 region has 13 residues. Germline V gene data show CDR1 as WSHSY and CDR2 as SAAADI. V lost 7 bases, J lost 4 bases, and 5 bases stayed unmatched. The CDR3 spells CASIGLAGYEQYF. The CDR3 nucleotides read TGCGCCAGCATTGGGCTAGCGGGATACGAGCAGTACTTC.

The gene calls are TRBV11-3 and TRBJ1-1, with D tentatively TRBD1 (5 bases). Germline V lookup: CDR1 SGHNT, CDR2 YENEEA. Trimming cost V 5 bases and J 0 bases, with 19 bases left between them. This CDR3 has 17 amino acids. The CDR3 coding sequence is TGTGCCAGCAGCCCACCTGGCCCGGGACTCCTGAACACTGAAGCTTTCTTT. This codes for CASSPPGPGLLNTEAFF.

About this clone: The limits of the CDR3 on the DNA are not certain, so only TCRdb's listed CDR3 is given. The chain recombines TRBV2 with TRBJ2-7; no DNA check was done on the table's D call, TRBD1. CDR1 is SNHLY, CDR2 FYNNEI, per germline. The CDR3 has 15 residues if both end residues are counted. This chain's CDR3 is CASSTSGHEPYEQYF.

This chain connects TRBV18 to TRBJ1-4; D gene unclear. This CDR3 is built from 12 residues. Trimming stripped 3 bases from V and 8 bases from J, with 7 bases between. Germline lookup yields CDR1 KGHSH and CDR2 LQKENI. This CDR3 is CASSPRGEKLFF. DNA of the CDR3: TGTGCCAGCTCACCCCGAGGCGAAAAACTGTTTTTT.

The chain uses TRBV19 and TRBJ2-7; the D gene is possibly TRBD1 (6 bases). There are 14 residues in the CDR3. Per germline, CDR1 LNHDA and CDR2 SQIVND (reference sequence). V lost 0 bases and J 2 bases, leaving 8 bases between the germline ends. CDR3 coding DNA: TGTGCCAGTAGTATAGACGACAGGACCTACGAGCAGTACTTC. Its protein is CASSIDDRTYEQYF. Combining the CDR3 with reference TRBV19 and TRBJ2-7 gives the whole variable domain DGGITQSPKYLFRKEGQNVTLSCEQNLNHDAMYWYRQDPGQGLRLIYYSQIVNDFQKGDIAEGYSVSREKKESFPLTVTSAQKNPTAFYLCASSIDDRTYEQYFGPGTRLTVT.

The chain recombines TRBV27 with TRBJ2-1; 7 nucleotides match TRBD2. The V and J ends lost 1 base and 9 bases, in that order; junction bases with no gene match: 9. CDR3 size: 15 residues. Per germline, CDR1 MNHEY and CDR2 SMNVEV (reference sequence). CDR3 in amino acids: CASSLLAGDLGEQFF. CDR3 DNA: TGTGCCAGCAGTTTATTGGCGGGGGACCTGGGTGAGCAGTTCTTC.

This sequence joins TRBV6-5 and TRBJ1-2; weak D call: TRBD1 (6 bases). V lost 2 bases, J lost 4 bases, and 17 bases lay in between. This CDR3 is 16 amino acids long. Looked up from germline, CDR1 is MNHEY and CDR2 is SVGAGI. The CDR3 DNA sequence: TGTGCCAGCAGTTACAAATTCGGGGGGCTCAGCTATGGCTACACCTTC. Its protein is CASSYKFGGLSYGYTF.

This chain links TRBV5-1 with TRBJ1-2; 7 bases fit TRBD1. Germline lookup yields CDR1 SGHRS and CDR2 YFSETQ. The J segment lost 4 bases and the V segment lost 4 bases, leaving 10 bases of the junction unmatched. The CDR3 runs to 15 residues. The CDR3 region is CASSIRQGAGYGYTF. The CDR3 DNA is TGCGCCAGCAGCATTCGACAGGGAGCAGGCTATGGCTACACCTTC.

This clone showed up just once. The rearrangement links TRBV12-5 to TRBJ2-3; D perhaps matches TRBD2 (5 bases). This CDR3 region has 19 residues. Germline V gene data show CDR1 as LGHNT and CDR2 as FRNRAP. V lost 6 bases and J 3 bases, leaving 28 bases between the germline ends. Here the CDR3 reads CASGIQPRAPTPGTDTQYF. The DNA of the CDR3 is TGTGCTAGTGGCATCCAGCCCCGGGCCCCGACCCCGGGGACAGATACGCAGTATTTT.

This rearrangement joins TRBV6-5 to TRBJ2-7; 12 bases fit TRBD1. Losses at the gene ends were 6 bases for V and 5 bases for J; bases not matched to a gene: 8. CDR1 and CDR2 from the germline V gene are MNHEY and SVGAGI. The CDR3 runs 15 residues. DNA for the CDR3: TGTGCCAGCAGACTCCGGGACAGGGGGCTTCACGAGCAGTACTTC. Translation gives CASRLRDRGLHEQYF.